A single sample is the source of the 9 T cell receptor beta chains below, sequenced in a study of somatic mutations in cytotoxic T cells in rheumatoid arthritis. Here immunoSEQ multiplex PCR was the method, and the copy in TCRdb shows in-frame clones only, minus some. The sample has just over 15,000 clones, 65% to 75% seen once. Sequencing was done on a sample of CD8+ T cells sorted from blood. The receptors come from an adult with rheumatoid arthritis.

This chain links TRBV27 with TRBJ1-2; D uncertain. The V and J ends lost 5 bases and 4 bases respectively, with 14 bases between them. Germline V CDR1 and CDR2: MNHEY, SMNVEV (reference sequence). The CDR3 covers 14 residues. CDR3 in amino acids: CASSPISSGYGYTF. The CDR3 region has the DNA TGTGCCAGCAGTCCCATCTCTTCGGGCTATGGCTACACCTTC.

The V gene is TRBV27, the J gene TRBJ2-7; either TRBD1 or TRBD2 may fit D (5 bases each). V shed 3 bases and J shed 4 bases, with 13 bases lying between them. The CDR3 is made up of 14 amino acids. Germline V gives CDR1 MNHEY, CDR2 SMNVEV (reference sequence). The DNA of the CDR3 is TGTGCCAGCAGTTTTTGGCAGGGACCTTACGAGCAGTACTTC. Translated: CASSFWQGPYEQYF.

The J gene is TRBJ2-5, the V gene TRBV27; the D is unclear. CDR3 length: 14 residues. Germline V lookup: CDR1 MNHEY, CDR2 SMNVEV (reference sequence). V lost 5 bases, J lost 4 bases, and 14 bases lay in between. CDR3 coding DNA: TGTGCCAGCAGTGTGACGGCCATGATAGAGACCCAGTACTTC. It is translated as CASSVTAMIETQYF.

The rearrangement joins TRBV5-4 to TRBJ1-1; the D gene is possibly TRBD1 (6 bases). From germline, CDR1 is SGHNT and CDR2 YYREEE (reference sequence). V was shortened by 6 bases and J by 11 bases, with 23 bases between the two germline ends. This CDR3 comprises 14 residues. The DNA for the CDR3 is TGTGCCAGCACCTTCGGTGGGGGGGGCGGCGAGGCTTTCTTT. Protein: CASTFGGGGGEAFF.

The rearrangement links TRBV5-6 to TRBJ2-7, with TRBD2 matching 12 bases. V lost 3 bases to trimming and J lost 3 bases; unmatched junction nucleotides: 4. Germline V gene data show CDR1 as SGHDT and CDR2 as YYEEEE. There are 15 residues in the CDR3. The DNA for the CDR3 is TGTGCCAGCAGCTCGATGACTAGCGGGAGCTACGAGCAGTACTTC. Amino acid sequence: CASSSMTSGSYEQYF. Full variable domain (outside the CDR3, taken from reference TRBV5-6 and TRBJ2-7): DAGVTQSPTHLIKTRGQQVTLRCSPKSGHDTVSWYQQALGQGPQFIFQYYEEEERQRGNFPDRFSGHQFPNYSSELNVNALLLGDSALYLCASSSMTSGSYEQYFGPGTRLTVT.

This chain connects TRBV6-4 to TRBJ2-1; 9 nucleotides match TRBD2. The CDR3 sequence is 15 residues long. V shed 2 bases and J 4 bases; nucleotides not matched to a gene: 3. CDR1 and CDR2 from the germline V gene are MRHNA and SNTAGT. The CDR3 DNA reads TGTGCCAGCAGTGACATAGCGGGAGAGTACAATGAGCAGTTCTTC. As protein: CASSDIAGEYNEQFF.

DNA for the CDR3: TGTGCCAGCTCACCCGGTGTTGGGACAGATACGCAGTATTTT. Translation: CASSPGVGTDTQYF. The chain couples TRBV18 to TRBJ2-3; D is undetermined. The germline V gene encodes CDR1 KGHSH and CDR2 LQKENI. The CDR3 consists of 14 residues. Between the trimmed V and J ends, which lost 3 bases and 3 bases, there was a span of 10 bases.

This clone turned up a few times. The gene calls are TRBV6-1 and TRBJ1-1; D is undetermined. Germline V gene data show CDR1 as MNHNS and CDR2 as SASEGT. There are 11 residues in the CDR3. V was trimmed by 7 bases and J by 6 bases, leaving 9 bases between them. The CDR3 bases are TGTGCCAGCAAGGAAGTAGCTGAAGCTTTCTTT. Its translation: CASKEVAEAFF.

This clone was observed a few times. V and J are TRBV5-1 and TRBJ2-7; TRBD1 or TRBD2 may be the D gene (5 bases each). Germline V CDR1 and CDR2: SGHRS, YFSETQ. The CDR3 has 17 amino acids. Deletions cut 0 bases from V and 5 bases from J, with 21 bases between. The CDR3 sequence: CASSLAILGPGGDEQYF. CDR3 coding DNA: TGCGCCAGCAGCTTGGCCATCTTGGGACCAGGCGGTGACGAGCAGTACTTC.